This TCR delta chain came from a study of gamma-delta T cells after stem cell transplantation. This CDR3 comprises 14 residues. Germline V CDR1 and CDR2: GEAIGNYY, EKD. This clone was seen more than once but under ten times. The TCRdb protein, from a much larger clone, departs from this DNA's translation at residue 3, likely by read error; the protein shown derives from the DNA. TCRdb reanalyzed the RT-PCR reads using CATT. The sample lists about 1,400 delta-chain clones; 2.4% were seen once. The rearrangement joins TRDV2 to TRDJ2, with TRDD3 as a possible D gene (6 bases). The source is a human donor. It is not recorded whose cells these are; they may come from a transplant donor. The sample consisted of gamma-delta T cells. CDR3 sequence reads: CARDTVGGTAQLFF. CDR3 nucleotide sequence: TGTGCCCGTGACACGGTGGGGGGAACAGCACAACTCTTCTTT.